These 15 T cell receptor beta chains share one sample of origin, sequenced in a study of T cell responses to AZD1222 COVID-19 vaccine. Measured with immunoSEQ multiplex PCR; TCRdb has only the in-frame clones, and not every one. Found here are more than 65,000 clones, around four fifths of them singletons; the top ten hold roughly 25%. The sample in question was peripheral blood, obtained 28 days after the second AZD1222 dose. All receptors come from an adult who received the AZD1222 COVID-19 vaccine.

This clone was detected only once. The V call is TRBV5-5, the J call TRBJ2-1; 10 nucleotides line up with TRBD1. CDR1 and CDR2 (germline): SGHKS, YYEKEE (reference sequence). There are 16 residues in the CDR3. V was pared by 1 base and J by 2 bases, with 3 bases of the junction left unmatched. DNA of the CDR3: TGTGCCAGCAGCTTGAGAGGGACAGGGGCCTACAATGAGCAGTTCTTC. This gives the protein CASSLRGTGAYNEQFF.

The chain links TRBV11-2 to TRBJ1-4; D is undetermined. From germline, CDR1 is SGHAT and CDR2 FQNNGV. The CDR3 is 13 amino acids. Trimming removed 3 bases at V and 7 bases at J, with 9 bases between. CDR3 bases: TGTGCCAGCAGCTTGACTTTACGTGAAAAACTGTTTTTT. Translating it yields CASSLTLREKLFF.

V gene TRBV2 combines with J gene TRBJ1-5; 7 bases match TRBD1. Germline-derived CDR1 and CDR2 are SNHLY and FYNNEI. The CDR3 length is 13 residues. Trimming took 7 bases from V and 6 from J; bases not matched to a gene: 6. The CDR3 region has the DNA TGTGCCAGCAACCAGGGGGACAGTCAGCCCCAGCATTTT. This codes for CASNQGDSQPQHF. Full variable domain (outside the CDR3, taken from reference TRBV2 and TRBJ1-5): EPEVTQTPSHQVTQMGQEVILRCVPISNHLYFYWYRQILGQKVEFLVSFYNNEISEKSEIFDDQFSVERPDGSNFTLKIRSTKLEDSAMYFCASNQGDSQPQHFGDGTRLSIL.

This clone occurred many times. The genes are TRBV7-9 and TRBJ2-7; 7 bases map to TRBD1. Looked up from germline, CDR1 is SEHNR and CDR2 is FQNEAQ (reference sequence). With V trimmed by 11 bases and J by 4 bases, 11 bases remained unmatched. The CDR3 has 13 residues. The CDR3 loop is CAFGPRDSYEQYF. In DNA, the CDR3 is TGTGCCTTTGGTCCCCGGGACAGTTACGAGCAGTACTTC.

Comment on this clone: One end of the junction is discordant with germline, which a read error may explain. J is TRBJ2-3 and V is TRBV20-1; 9 bases map to TRBD2. Per germline, CDR1 DFQATT and CDR2 SNEGSKA (reference sequence). The CDR3 runs to 15 residues. The CDR3 sequence is CSASRIAGAPDTQYF. CDR3 DNA: TGCAGCGCTAGTAGGATAGCGGGAGCTCCAGATACGCAGTATTTT.

This clone was counted only a few times. The chain carries TRBV5-1 and TRBJ2-7; D gene uncertain. V was trimmed by 1 base and J by 0 bases, leaving 8 bases between them. CDR3 length equals 14 residues. The germline gives CDR1 SGHRS, CDR2 YFSETQ. The CDR3 reads CASSLFTDSYEQYF. In DNA form, the CDR3 reads TGCGCCAGCAGCTTGTTTACAGACTCCTACGAGCAGTACTTC.

The V call is TRBV6-5, the J call TRBJ1-2; the match to TRBD1 covers 7 bases. Per germline, CDR1 MNHEY and CDR2 SVGAGI. The CDR3 is 14 amino acids. V lost 6 bases to trimming and J lost 6 bases; unmatched junction nucleotides: 10. Here the CDR3 DNA reads TGTGCCAGCAGAAGACGACAGGGAAAAGATGGCTACACCTTC. It encodes CASRRRQGKDGYTF.

The rearrangement joins TRBV5-1 to TRBJ2-7; 8 nucleotides align to TRBD2. Germline lookup yields CDR1 SGHRS and CDR2 YFSETQ. V was clipped by 5 bases and J by 2 bases; unmatched bases: 15. The CDR3 totals 17 residues. The CDR3 here is CASRPTVFGAGAYEQYF. The CDR3 region has the DNA TGCGCCAGCAGACCGACCGTGTTTGGAGCGGGGGCCTACGAGCAGTACTTC.

The rearrangement uses TRBV10-2 and TRBJ2-3; 7 positions match TRBD2. With V trimmed by 3 bases and J by 5 bases, 11 bases remained unmatched. CDR1 and CDR2 from the germline V gene are WSHSY and SAAADI. CDR3 length: 16 residues. CDR3 in amino acids: CASSEDFSGTVDTQYF. In DNA form, the CDR3 reads TGCGCCAGCAGTGAAGACTTCAGCGGGACGGTAGATACGCAGTATTTT.

The chain uses TRBV6-5 and TRBJ1-1; D may be TRBD1 (6 bases). Germline loops: CDR1 MNHEY, CDR2 SVGAGI. This CDR3 is 13 amino acids long. With 6 bases removed from V and 3 bases from J, the gap between germline ends came to 11 bases. The CDR3, as DNA: TGTGCCAGCAGACCGAGGGGGTACACTGAAGCTTTCTTT. The encoded protein is CASRPRGYTEAFF.

The chain is built from TRBV5-1 and TRBJ2-3, with D maybe TRBD2 (6 bases). The germline V gene has CDR1 SGHRS and CDR2 YFSETQ. This CDR3 region has 16 residues. The germline V and J ends were trimmed by 2 bases and 0 bases, with 13 bases remaining between them. The DNA for the CDR3 is TGCGCCAGCAGCTTAGATTGGGCGGGGAGCACAGATACGCAGTATTTT. As protein: CASSLDWAGSTDTQYF.

The chain carries TRBV30 and TRBJ1-1; possible D gene TRBD1, 5 bases. V lost 3 bases to trimming and J lost 7 bases, with 21 bases between them. Germline V gene sequence: CDR1 GTSNPN, CDR2 SVGIG (reference sequence). The CDR3 totals 15 residues. CDR3 protein: CAWRGYGTRDDEAFF. The DNA for the CDR3 is TGTGCCTGGAGGGGATATGGGACGCGAGACGATGAAGCTTTCTTT.

The chain uses TRBV5-6 and TRBJ2-1; D could derive from TRBD1 or TRBD2 (5 bases each). Trimming pared 1 base from V and 6 bases from J, leaving 11 bases between. The CDR3 runs 14 residues. Germline CDR1 is SGHDT and CDR2 is YYEEEE. The CDR3 region has the DNA TGTGCCAGCAGCTTGAGGGGACGGGTCAATGAGCAGTTCTTC. Translation: CASSLRGRVNEQFF.

This clone is a singleton in its sample. The J gene is TRBJ1-2, the V gene TRBV6-5; D is unclear. The ends were cut back, 2 bases at V and 4 bases at J, with 8 bases in the middle. The CDR3 consists of 13 residues. The V gene's germline CDR1 is MNHEY and CDR2 SVGAGI. The CDR3 loop is CASSYISGYGYTF. Here the CDR3 DNA reads TGTGCCAGCAGTTACATAAGTGGCTATGGCTACACCTTC.

The chain recombines TRBV2 with TRBJ1-1, with 10 bases that match TRBD1. Germline CDR1 is SNHLY and CDR2 is FYNNEI. This CDR3 spans 14 amino acids. The ends lost 7 bases at V and 5 bases at J; junction bases unmatched: 7. The CDR3 is CASNRDRGGTEAFF. CDR3 nucleotide sequence: TGTGCCAGCAACCGGGACAGGGGAGGGACTGAAGCTTTCTTT.